This T cell receptor (beta chain) was profiled in a study of OX40 agonist ivuxolimab in advanced cancers. The protocol was immunoSEQ multiplex PCR, while the TCRdb copy is restricted to in-frame clones and leaves out a portion. The sample has over 100,000 clones; 85% to 95% are singletons. Any history of autoimmune disease or systemic immunosuppression disqualified patients. The material was CD4+ or CD8+ T cells sorted from blood, obtained in a trial of the OX40 agonist ivuxolimab. The source of this sequence is an adult with an advanced solid tumor such as melanoma, head and neck, liver or kidney cancer.

CDR3 nucleotide sequence: TGTGCCAGCAGTCCCTACCGGGGGAGACAGCCGAGCTCTGGAAACACCATATATTTT. This translates into CASSPYRGRQPSSGNTIYF. V usage is TRBV28 and J usage is TRBJ1-3, with a possible D match to TRBD1 (5 bases). CDR1 and CDR2 (germline): MDHEN, SYDVKM. The CDR3 extends over 19 amino acids. V gave up 5 bases and J gave up 0 bases, with 23 bases separating them.